The sequence of this TCR beta chain was determined in a study of early T cells in non-severe SARS-CoV-2 infection. Study context: The input, bulk RNA from unsorted whole blood, was sequenced, and chains were unpaired.

Unique molecular identifiers were attached to individual cDNA molecules. Each CDR3 protein is one row after TCRdb ran MiXCR on the 5' RACE reads. The sample records 74,000 or so distinct CDR3 sequences, 11% being singletons. The germline CDR1 and CDR2 sequences are SGHRS and YFSETQ. This CDR3 has 14 amino acids. Findings and limits, study-wide: VDJdb matching favored anti-spike CD8 responses, missing private and CD4 specificities.

This clonotype was seen only once. Its antigen is still unknown. A read error may be the cause here, since a much bigger clone is one base away. This chain links TRBV5-1 with TRBJ2-7; 7 nucleotides match TRBD1. Matching the DNA end better, TRBJ2-1 makes the J call doubtful. This TCR came from an adult who was a healthcare worker with PCR-confirmed SARS-CoV-2 infection or an uninfected control (not recorded which). The sample consisted of whole blood. CDR3 residues: CASSPETGIYEQFF. Written as DNA, the CDR3 is TGCGCCAGCAGCCCTGAGACAGGGATCTACGAGCAGTTCTTC.